This T cell receptor (beta chain) originates from a study of shared clonotypes between healthy human individuals. V was clipped by 5 bases and J by 1 base, with 8 bases between them. The CDR3 length is 13 residues. The germline CDR1 and CDR2 sequences are KGHSH and LQKENI. The assay was immunoSEQ multiplex PCR, and TCRdb's table has in-frame clones only and misses some. The repertoire holds 550,000 to 600,000 clones, around 76% seen once, with more than 10% in the top ten. This rearrangement joins TRBV18 to TRBJ1-1, with D uncertain. This sequence originates from a middle-aged woman in good health. Some clones in this sample may be carry-over from other donors' samples. The sequencing sample was made of PBMCs. The CDR3 reads CASSASKNTEAFF. In DNA, the CDR3 is TGTGCCAGCTCAGCCTCCAAGAACACTGAAGCTTTCTTT.